The 14 T cell receptor beta chains below come from one sample, sequenced in a study of T cells in Graves' hyperthyroidism and ophthalmopathy. Template material for amplifying TCR beta CDR3 regions consisted of RNA transcripts. Initially, a first-round RT-PCR of the TCR CDR3 employed the HTBI primer set. MiXCR, applied by TCRdb to the multiplex PCR reads, yields one record per CDR3 protein. The sample has 700,000 or so distinct CDR3 sequences; 16% are singletons. The sample was blood. Every receptor here comes from a man aged 18 to 30 with Graves' hyperthyroidism.

This clonotype was recorded only once. This rearrangement joins TRBV28 to TRBJ2-5; the match to TRBD2 covers 7 bases. The CDR3 has 15 amino acids. CDR1 and CDR2 (germline): MDHEN, SYDVKM. Trimming removed 8 bases from V and 5 bases from J; junction bases left unmatched: 14. The CDR3 protein is CASSASAKGGETQYF. The CDR3 coding sequence is TGTGCCAGCTCCGCTAGCGCAAAGGGAGGGGAGACCCAGTACTTC.

This clonotype was counted between two and nine times. This sequence joins TRBV28 and TRBJ1-1, with no clear D. CDR3 length: 11 amino acids. CDR1 MDHEN and CDR2 SYDVKM come from the germline V gene. Trimming left V 7 bases short and J 6 bases short, with 9 bases between. Here the CDR3 DNA reads TGTGCCAGCACTAGAAAGCCTGAAGCTTTCTTT. Translating it yields CASTRKPEAFF. The complete variable domain, with remaining parts taken from reference TRBV28 and TRBJ1-1, reads DVKVTQSSRYLVKRTGEKVFLECVQDMDHENMFWYRQDPGLGLRLIYFSYDVKMKEKGDIPEGYSVSREKKERFSLILESASTNQTSMYLCASTRKPEAFFGQGTRLTVV.

This clonotype was counted at least ten times. The V gene is TRBV3-1, the J gene TRBJ1-1; tentative D call: TRBD1 (5 bases). This CDR3 is 14 amino acids long. Germline V lookup: CDR1 LGHDT, CDR2 YNNKEL (reference sequence). V was clipped by 0 bases and J by 4 bases, with 9 bases between them. The chain's CDR3 is CASSQDGGGTEAFF. The CDR3 bases are TGTGCCAGCAGCCAAGATGGGGGGGGCACTGAAGCTTTCTTT.

V usage is TRBV5-1 and J usage is TRBJ2-7; D is possibly TRBD1 (5 bases). The CDR3 extends over 16 amino acids. Germline-derived CDR1 and CDR2 are SGHRS and YFSETQ. V lost 4 bases to trimming and J lost 0 bases, with 17 bases between them. As DNA, the CDR3 is TGCGCCAGCAGCGACCGCCCTGGGCAGGGCTCCTACGAGCAGTACTTC. Translation: CASSDRPGQGSYEQYF. The entire variable domain, with the rest obtained from reference TRBV5-1 and TRBJ2-7, is as follows: KAGVTQTPRYLIKTRGQQVTLSCSPISGHRSVSWYQQTPGQGLQFLFEYFSETQRNKGNFPGRFSGRQFSNSRSEMNVSTLELGDSALYLCASSDRPGQGSYEQYFGPGTRLTVT.

V and J are TRBV12-3 or TRBV12-4 and TRBJ2-3; TRBD2 matches 9 bases. The CDR3 loop spans 17 amino acids. V lost 7 bases to trimming and J lost 4 bases; unmatched junction nucleotides: 15. DNA of the CDR3: TGTGCCAGCACGCTACGCGGGGGGGTCTGGAGGGCAGATACGCAGTATTTT. It translates to CASTLRGGVWRADTQYF.

CDR3 residues: CASSRHGGAGEKLFF. The CDR3 bases are TGTGCCAGCAGTCGGCACGGGGGAGCCGGGGAAAAACTGTTTTTT. The rearrangement links TRBV6-1 to TRBJ1-4, with D perhaps TRBD1 (5 bases). The length of the CDR3 is 15 residues. Trimming removed 5 bases from V and 8 bases from J, with 18 bases in between. Germline V gene sequence: CDR1 MNHNS, CDR2 SASEGT.

The table lists this clonotype with many counts. The chain joins TRBV7-2 to TRBJ2-3; 7 nucleotides line up with TRBD2. Unmatched junction bases numbered 3, after V lost 3 bases and J lost 0 bases. CDR1 is SGHTA, CDR2 FQGNSA, per germline. The CDR3 runs to 15 residues. The CDR3 DNA is TGTGCCAGCAGCTTCCTAGCGGCTAGCACAGATACGCAGTATTTT. Its protein is CASSFLAASTDTQYF.

This clonotype was seen repeatedly, ten times or more. V is TRBV11-1 and J is TRBJ2-1; D perhaps matches TRBD2 (5 bases). This CDR3 has 15 amino acids. Germline loops: CDR1 SGHAT, CDR2 FQDESV (reference sequence). V was shortened by 4 bases and J by 5 bases, with 15 bases between the two germline ends. As DNA, the CDR3 is TGTGCCAGCAGCTCGTACTTCGACGGGAACAATGAGCAGTTCTTC. It yields the protein CASSSYFDGNNEQFF.

This clonotype has a count of ten or more. The gene calls are TRBV2 and TRBJ1-1; no firm D call. The CDR3 loop spans 16 amino acids. Germline values: CDR1 SNHLY, CDR2 FYNNEI. The V end lost 3 bases, the J end lost 1 base, and 15 bases lay between the germline ends. The CDR3 bases are TGTGCCAGCAGTGAGGGCAGCTGGAGTGGGAACACTGAAGCTTTCTTT. Protein sequence: CASSEGSWSGNTEAFF.

In its sample, this clonotype was seen many times. A read error may account for a junction end that differs from germline. The chain employs TRBV2 and TRBJ1-1, with D maybe TRBD1 (6 bases). Looked up from germline, CDR1 is SNHLY and CDR2 is FYNNEI. CDR3 length: 16 residues. CDR3 DNA: TGTGCCAGCAGTGGGGCTCCTGGGGGGGCGAACGCTGAAGCTTTCTTT. This encodes CASSGAPGGANAEAFF.

The rearrangement joins TRBV11-2 to TRBJ2-7, with a tentative D call TRBD1 (6 bases). The CDR3 is made up of 13 amino acids. V was cut by 6 bases and J by 5 bases, with 14 bases left in between. Germline CDR1 reads SGHAT; CDR2 reads FQNNGV. In DNA, the CDR3 is TGTGCCAGCAGTTCCCTTCAGGGGCACGAGCAGTACTTC. Protein product: CASSSLQGHEQYF. Full variable domain (rest looked up from reference TRBV11-2 and TRBJ2-7): EAGVAQSPRYKIIEKRQSVAFWCNPISGHATLYWYQQILGQGPKLLIQFQNNGVVDDSQLPKDRFSAERLKGVDSTLKIQPAKLEDSAVYLCASSSLQGHEQYFGPGTRLTVT.

At least ten counts were recorded for this clonotype. This chain uses TRBV28 with TRBJ2-1; 7 positions agree with TRBD2. This CDR3 has 15 amino acids. Germline CDR1 reads MDHEN; CDR2 reads SYDVKM. J was trimmed by 8 bases and V by 6 bases; bases with no gene match: 13. The CDR3 spells CASREGGGPEDEQFF. CDR3 coding DNA: TGTGCCAGCAGGGAAGGCGGGGGACCTGAGGATGAGCAGTTCTTC.

The V gene is TRBV4-3, the J gene TRBJ2-1, with 8 bases aligning to TRBD2. Germline values: CDR1 LGHNA, CDR2 YSLEER. V trimming: 0 bases; J trimming: 4 bases; junction bases outside the gene matches: 8. The CDR3 length is 17 residues. CDR3: CASSQEVGGGTYNEQFF. CDR3 bases: TGCGCCAGCAGCCAAGAGGTAGGCGGGGGGACATACAATGAGCAGTTCTTC.

The rearrangement links TRBV6-5 to TRBJ1-1; a possible D gene is TRBD1 (5 bases). This CDR3 region has 12 residues. The ends were cut back, 2 bases at V and 8 bases at J, with 9 bases in the middle. Germline CDR1 MNHEY, CDR2 SVGAGI. This chain's CDR3 is CASSYPEGEAFF. The CDR3 DNA reads as TGTGCCAGCAGTTACCCGGAGGGGGAAGCTTTCTTT.